These 32 T cell receptor beta chains were sequenced from one sample in a study of blood T cell repertoires in COVID-19. Produced via immunoSEQ multiplex PCR; TCRdb's table is partial and in-frame only. There are about 130,000 clones in the sample; around 80% occur only once, and less than 14% lies in the top ten. What was sequenced was peripheral blood. The receptors were gathered from a human donor in a cohort sampled during active COVID-19.

In this sample, this clone turned up a few times. The chain joins TRBV2 to TRBJ1-5; 9 bases are a match to TRBD1. Germline V gives CDR1 SNHLY, CDR2 FYNNEI. This CDR3 is 14 amino acids long. The ends lost 9 bases at V and 3 bases at J; junction bases unmatched: 6. In nucleotides, the CDR3 is TGTGCCAGGAGCGGGACAGGGTCCAATCAGCCCCAGCATTTT. Translating it yields CARSGTGSNQPQHF.

The chain joins TRBV21-1 to TRBJ2-7; TRBD1 is taken as the D call from the table, unchecked against the DNA. TRBV21-1 is a pseudogene locus. The CDR3 consists of 14 residues. This chain's CDR3 is CASSKDRGLCEQYF. Here the CDR3 DNA reads TGTGCCAGCAGCAAGGACAGGGGGCTGTGCGAGCAGTACTTC.

A single count supports this clone. The V call is TRBV2, the J call TRBJ2-2; TRBD2 matches at 13 bases. The V gene end was trimmed by 6 bases and the J gene end by 6 bases; junction bases not matched to a gene: 4. From germline, CDR1 is SNHLY and CDR2 FYNNEI. CDR3 length: 15 residues. The CDR3 DNA is TGTGCCAGCAGCGATACTAGCGGGGGGGCCGGGGAGCTGTTTTTT. Residues: CASSDTSGGAGELFF.

This clone was counted a few times. The chain combines TRBV13 with TRBJ1-2; D gene uncertain. CDR3 length equals 14 residues. The V gene's germline CDR1 is PRHDT and CDR2 FYEKMQ (reference sequence). The V and J ends lost 5 bases and 5 bases respectively, with 15 bases between them. CDR3 nucleotides: TGTGCCAGCAGCCGCGCGGCAGCTCAGTATGGCTACACCTTC. Translation: CASSRAAAQYGYTF.

This chain joins TRBV30 and TRBJ1-4, with D uncertain. Germline assignment: CDR1 GTSNPN and CDR2 SVGIG (reference sequence). The V end lost 4 bases, the J end lost 0 bases, and 6 bases lay between the germline ends. The CDR3 runs to 13 residues. CDR3 region: CAWNRATNEKLFF. In DNA form, the CDR3 reads TGTGCCTGGAATCGGGCAACTAATGAAAAACTGTTTTTT.

The genes are TRBV5-8 and TRBJ1-3; possible D gene TRBD1, 6 bases. The germline gives CDR1 SGHTS, CDR2 YDEGEE. Trimming left V 1 base short and J 4 bases short, with 15 bases between. CDR3 size: 16 residues. This chain's CDR3 is CASSLNTGTSGNTIYF. CDR3 DNA: TGTGCCAGCAGCTTGAACACAGGGACATCAGGAAACACCATATATTTT.

Remarks on this clone: One junction end disagrees with the germline gene, perhaps due to a read error. This rearrangement joins TRBV27 to TRBJ1-1; 10 bases agree with TRBD1. Germline V gene sequence: CDR1 MNHEY, CDR2 SMNVEV (reference sequence). The CDR3 is made up of 13 amino acids. DNA for the CDR3: TGTGCCAGCAGTTTCCGGGACAGGGGACCTCTTGACTTT. It is translated as CASSFRDRGPLDF.

V is TRBV2 and J is TRBJ1-2; a possible D gene is TRBD1 (5 bases). The CDR3 extends over 13 amino acids. V lost 10 bases to trimming and J lost 0 bases, with 12 bases between them. The germline V gene encodes CDR1 SNHLY and CDR2 FYNNEI. The CDR3 coding sequence is TGTGCCATAGCGGGGGGATCTAACTATGGCTACACCTTC. Translated: CAIAGGSNYGYTF.

V and J are TRBV9 and TRBJ2-1; the D gene is possibly TRBD2 (6 bases). Germline V gene sequence: CDR1 SGDLS, CDR2 YYNGEE. V was clipped by 4 bases and J by 5 bases, with 10 bases between them. The CDR3 contains 13 residues. CDR3 nucleotides: TGTGCCAGCAGCCCGCCGGGGGACAATGAGCAGTTCTTC. Encoded protein: CASSPPGDNEQFF.

The CDR3 sequence: CASSSGLEGLFF. In DNA form, the CDR3 reads TGCGCCAGCAGCTCTGGACTAGAAGGGCTGTTTTTT. V is TRBV5-1 and J is TRBJ2-2; 7 bases fit TRBD2. Germline CDR1 SGHRS, CDR2 YFSETQ. This CDR3 contains 12 residues. V was clipped by 3 bases and J by 13 bases; unmatched bases: 6.

The CDR3 nucleotides are TGTGCCAGCGGTAATGGGGGGGGTCAGCCCCAGCATTTT. This encodes CASGNGGGQPQHF. The chain has TRBV5-4 and TRBJ1-5; TRBD1 is a possible D gene (5 bases). V was pared by 7 bases and J by 6 bases, with 14 bases between. The CDR3 is made up of 13 amino acids. CDR1 SGHNT and CDR2 YYREEE come from the germline V gene (reference sequence).

The chain is built from TRBV10-3 and TRBJ1-1, with D maybe TRBD1 (6 bases). The germline V and J ends were trimmed by 6 bases and 4 bases, with 18 bases remaining between them. The CDR3 is 15 residues long. Germline V gene lookup returns CDR1 ENHRY and CDR2 SYGVKD. The CDR3 protein is CAIRELAGVGTEAFF. For the CDR3, the DNA is TGTGCCATCAGAGAATTAGCAGGGGTGGGCACTGAAGCTTTCTTT.

This chain joins TRBV6-5 and TRBJ1-2, with D maybe TRBD1 (5 bases). This CDR3 has 13 amino acids. V was pared by 0 bases and J by 5 bases, with 7 bases between. Germline CDR1 MNHEY, CDR2 SVGAGI. Written as DNA, the CDR3 is TGTGCCAGCAGTTACTCGAAGGGGTATGGCTACACCTTC. Encoded protein: CASSYSKGYGYTF.

The chain uses TRBV18 and TRBJ2-3; D might be TRBD1 (5 bases). The CDR3 runs to 15 residues. Germline loops: CDR1 KGHSH, CDR2 LQKENI. V shed 4 bases and J shed 5 bases, with 16 bases lying between them. The CDR3 nucleotides are TGTGCCAGCTCACGAAATAGGGGCGCGAAAGATACGCAGTATTTT. Translated, it gives CASSRNRGAKDTQYF.

This rearrangement joins TRBV15 to TRBJ2-3; TRBD1 matches at 8 bases. Germline-derived CDR1 and CDR2 are LNHNV and YYDKDF (reference sequence). The V and J ends lost 4 bases and 3 bases, in that order; junction bases with no gene match: 6. The CDR3 runs 15 residues. CDR3 nucleotide sequence: TGTGCCACCAGCATAGACAGGGGTCTAACAGATACGCAGTATTTT. Its translation is CATSIDRGLTDTQYF.

CDR3 region: CASSFTGSNTEAFF. CDR3 DNA sequence: TGCGCCAGCAGCTTTACAGGGAGCAACACTGAAGCTTTCTTT. This chain connects TRBV5-1 to TRBJ1-1, with D tentatively TRBD1 (6 bases). Trimming pared 2 bases from V and 2 bases from J, leaving 10 bases between. The CDR3 extends over 14 amino acids. Germline assignment: CDR1 SGHRS and CDR2 YFSETQ. Full variable domain (outside the CDR3, taken from reference TRBV5-1 and TRBJ1-1): KAGVTQTPRYLIKTRGQQVTLSCSPISGHRSVSWYQQTPGQGLQFLFEYFSETQRNKGNFPGRFSGRQFSNSRSEMNVSTLELGDSALYLCASSFTGSNTEAFFGQGTRLTVV.

The chain has TRBV4-1 and TRBJ1-1, with 7 nucleotides matching TRBD1. J was trimmed by 0 bases and V by 4 bases; bases with no gene match: 11. The CDR3 spans 17 residues. Looked up from germline, CDR1 is MGHRA and CDR2 is YSYEKL. The CDR3 nucleotides are TGCGCCAGCAGCCCATTAACAGGGGCGACTATGAACACTGAAGCTTTCTTT. Translating it yields CASSPLTGATMNTEAFF.

J is TRBJ1-2 and V is TRBV11-2; D is perhaps TRBD1 (6 bases). This CDR3 has 17 residues. With 4 bases removed from V and 0 bases from J, the gap between germline ends came to 18 bases. Germline V CDR1 and CDR2: SGHAT, FQNNGV. CDR3 region: CASSSPGGARTNYGYTF. Written as DNA, the CDR3 is TGTGCCAGCAGCTCCCCGGGGGGGGCGCGGACTAACTATGGCTACACCTTC.

V and J are TRBV19 and TRBJ1-5; possible D gene TRBD1, 5 bases. Germline V gene data show CDR1 as LNHDA and CDR2 as SQIVND (reference sequence). Trimming left V 3 bases short and J 5 bases short, with 11 bases between. This CDR3 comprises 14 residues. CDR3 nucleotides: TGTGCCAGTAGTATCCGTCGGGGGGATCAGCCCCAGCATTTT. Residues: CASSIRRGDQPQHF. Full variable domain (rest looked up from reference TRBV19 and TRBJ1-5): DGGITQSPKYLFRKEGQNVTLSCEQNLNHDAMYWYRQDPGQGLRLIYYSQIVNDFQKGDIAEGYSVSREKKESFPLTVTSAQKNPTAFYLCASSIRRGDQPQHFGDGTRLSIL.

The rearrangement uses TRBV4-1 and TRBJ2-7, with TRBD1 as a possible D gene (6 bases). The CDR3 is made up of 18 amino acids. From germline, CDR1 is MGHRA and CDR2 YSYEKL. V was shortened by 4 bases and J by 7 bases, with 29 bases between the two germline ends. CDR3 bases: TGCGCCAGCAGCCCCGTCGGCAGGGTGAAGGCCCAGGGGCGGGAGCAGTACTTC. It encodes CASSPVGRVKAQGREQYF.

The V and J genes are TRBV13 and TRBJ1-1; D remains unclear. This CDR3 comprises 14 residues. V lost 2 bases, J lost 2 bases, and 9 bases lay in between. Per the germline V gene, CDR1 is PRHDT and CDR2 is FYEKMQ (reference sequence). The CDR3 DNA follows: TGTGCCAGCAGCTTATCGGGTGACAACACTGAAGCTTTCTTT. Its translation is CASSLSGDNTEAFF.

The chain combines TRBV19 with TRBJ2-7; D is perhaps TRBD1 (5 bases). This CDR3 spans 14 amino acids. In germline, CDR1 is LNHDA, CDR2 SQIVND (reference sequence). V was trimmed by 2 bases and J by 6 bases, leaving 14 bases between them. The CDR3 coding sequence is TGTGCCAGTAGTATATCTCCAGGGAAGGGCGAGCAGTACTTC. Protein product: CASSISPGKGEQYF.

This chain joins TRBV11-2 and TRBJ2-7; D remains unclear. V lost 1 base to trimming and J lost 3 bases, with 7 bases between them. Germline-derived CDR1 and CDR2 are SGHAT and FQNNGV. CDR3 length: 13 amino acids. CDR3: CASSLATYYEQYF. The CDR3 DNA reads as TGTGCCAGCAGCTTAGCCACATACTACGAGCAGTACTTC.

This clone was picked up one time. The chain couples TRBV7-9 to TRBJ2-4; D ambiguous. V was cut by 6 bases and J by 6 bases, with 6 bases left in between. The CDR3 runs 11 residues. Germline CDR1 and CDR2: SEHNR and FQNEAQ (reference sequence). The CDR3 DNA follows: TGTGCCAGCAGAACACGAAACATTCAGTACTTC. Its protein is CASRTRNIQYF.

The chain uses TRBV6-1 and TRBJ1-2, with 10 bases that match TRBD1. There are 16 residues in the CDR3. V lost 1 base to trimming and J lost 8 bases; unmatched junction nucleotides: 10. Germline CDR1 MNHNS, CDR2 SASEGT. The CDR3 DNA reads as TGTGCCAGCAGTGAAGAATCGGCCGGGACAGGGGTCGGCTACACCTTC. The encoded protein is CASSEESAGTGVGYTF.

This clone was counted ten times or more. The chain employs TRBV9 and TRBJ1-2; D might be TRBD1 (6 bases). Trimming stripped 3 bases from V and 10 bases from J, with 16 bases between. Germline CDR1 and CDR2: SGDLS and YYNGEE. The CDR3 contains 13 residues. CDR3: CASSAGHTYSYTF. The CDR3 DNA follows: TGTGCCAGCAGCGCGGGACACACCTACTCCTACACCTTC. The entire variable domain, with the rest obtained from reference TRBV9 and TRBJ1-2, is as follows: DSGVTQTPKHLITATGQRVTLRCSPRSGDLSVYWYQQSLDQGLQFLIQYYNGEERAKGNILERFSAQQFPDLHSELNLSSLELGDSALYFCASSAGHTYSYTFGSGTRLTVV.

The chain combines TRBV12-3 or TRBV12-4 with TRBJ1-2; D unresolved. The CDR3 extends over 13 amino acids. The V end lost 4 bases, the J end lost 0 bases, and 6 bases lay between the germline ends. The CDR3 DNA follows: TGTGCCAGCAGTTGGACTCCTAACTATGGCTACACCTTC. Its translation: CASSWTPNYGYTF.

The rearrangement uses TRBV20-1 and TRBJ1-5; D remains unclear. The germline V and J ends were trimmed by 3 bases and 0 bases, with 15 bases remaining between them. CDR3 length: 16 amino acids. Looked up from germline, CDR1 is DFQATT and CDR2 is SNEGSKA (reference sequence). The chain's CDR3 is CSASKRSLNSNQPQHF. CDR3 nucleotide sequence: TGCAGTGCTAGTAAGCGGAGCCTTAATAGCAATCAGCCCCAGCATTTT.

The CDR3 here is CASSLTGGYEQYF. DNA for the CDR3: TGCGCCAGCAGCCTAACAGGGGGCTACGAGCAGTACTTC. The chain is built from TRBV4-1 and TRBJ2-7; 8 positions agree with TRBD1. The CDR3 length is 13 residues. Germline CDR1 MGHRA, CDR2 YSYEKL. The trim removed 4 bases at V and 3 bases at J, leaving 2 bases unmatched.

V usage is TRBV2 and J usage is TRBJ2-2; perhaps TRBD2 as D (6 bases). V lost 4 bases and J 5 bases, leaving 8 bases between the germline ends. From germline, CDR1 is SNHLY and CDR2 FYNNEI. The CDR3 totals 13 residues. CDR3 region: CASSGGETGELFF. The CDR3 bases are TGTGCCAGCAGTGGCGGGGAGACCGGGGAGCTGTTTTTT.

The CDR3 region is CASVLEAGTDTQYF. Here the CDR3 DNA reads TGTGCCAGCGTCTTGGAGGCCGGCACAGATACGCAGTATTTT. The chain combines TRBV11-3 with TRBJ2-3; possibly TRBD2 for D (5 bases). Germline V gene sequence: CDR1 SGHNT, CDR2 YENEEA. V was clipped by 8 bases and J by 1 base, with 13 bases between them. The CDR3 has 14 residues.

The gene calls are TRBV6-5 and TRBJ2-7, with 8 nucleotides matching TRBD1. In germline, CDR1 is MNHEY, CDR2 SVGAGI. The CDR3 spans 14 residues. Trimming removed 6 bases from V and 2 bases from J; junction bases left unmatched: 6. CDR3 DNA sequence: TGTGCCAGCAGGTCCGGGACAGGTGCCTACGAGCAGTACTTC. Its translation is CASRSGTGAYEQYF.